This TCR beta chain originates from a study of cytomegalovirus exposure and HLA in healthy donors (dated by TCRdb to between 2016 and 2019). With respect to the entire study: In an earlier analysis of some 550 of the donors, about 260 Gb of sequence data and 90 million to 120 million unique TCR beta sequences from 150 million to 200 million T cells were reported. Approximately 300 gigabases of sequencing data and 78 million or so unique TCR sequences were included in an early release covering under 650 HLA-typed donors. Of the roughly 390 genotyped donors, approximately 83% fell in the genetic ancestry cluster associated with self-reported Caucasian donors. The study aimed to test whether cataloging public T cell receptors could reveal signatures of past pathogen exposure. Using immunosequencing, the study profiled T cell repertoires from 666 subjects and related those repertoires to cytomegalovirus serostatus. Along with the approximately 620-subject first cohort, a separate validation cohort of over a hundred different subjects was used. The study combined high-throughput TCR immunosequencing, statistical association of individual TCRs with disease status, and machine learning to predict cytomegalovirus infection status. A later analysis re-analyzed previously published TCR beta repertoires from 550 to 700 donors and added high-resolution HLA genotyping to study TCR occurrence patterns. The later analysis used no new phenotypic data to find candidate immune exposures, relying instead on TCR beta sequences and their occurrence across donors. An earlier analysis of 500 to 650 of the donors applied high-throughput TCR beta sequencing to assess whether each TCR beta V gene segment acted as functional or pseudogenic. Donor age, sex, ethnicity and CMV serostatus were compiled together with the repertoire data. A later genetic analysis took genome-wide SNP genotypes for about 65% of the 666 donors and used that subset as a discovery cohort. Every repertoire in the discovery cohort had been generated on one and the same sequencing platform. Class I and class II HLA loci were covered by the typing at four-digit resolution. The number of typed donors differed by locus: about 629-630 for A, B, C, DRB1 and DQB1; some 500 for DQA1; some 590 for DPA1; and about 450 for DPB1. Four to six DR-DQ haplotypes were handled as single units for association and clustering, since linkage in the cohort was strong. Among under 450 genotyped donors of the cohort, an average of approximately 240,000 unique TCR beta nucleotide sequences were sequenced per donor, roughly a sixth of them non-productive.

Study-level results and caveats: In a later analysis, most CMV-associated TCR beta chains were found to appear HLA-restricted, with HLA associations seemingly driven largely by CMV exposure. Roughly uniform sequencing depth across donors was assumed in presence/absence analyses, although this assumption may not hold. In vitro tests confirmed that a few of the cytomegalovirus-associated TCR beta chains recognize cytomegalovirus antigens. The classifier was reported to diagnose cytomegalovirus status with high specificity and sensitivity in both the original and validation cohorts. Broadly in line with IMGT annotations, most TCR beta V segments showed up in productive rearrangements about 87% or about 30% of the time in an earlier analysis of several hundred of the donors. Some IMGT-functional V segments, including TRBV6-2 and TRBV6-3, could not be distinguished by the 87-base-pair reads and were therefore excluded. In this cohort, only TCR beta chains were sequenced, and detectable features were limited by the absence of alpha or paired-chain data. A cluster of highly shared sequence variants was judged likely to be a technical artifact of the sequencing pipeline. In a later analysis, several top co-occurrence clusters were reported to appear linked to parvovirus B19, influenza, CMV and Epstein-Barr virus. An association between a missense DCLRE1C variant and V-gene and J-gene trimming of TCR beta chains was found in a later genetic analysis and replicated in an independent cohort. The only immune exposure information available for the cohort was CMV serostatus. In a later analysis, HLA-associated TCR beta chains were found to be more clonally expanded and to have lower generation probabilities than equally common non-associated chains. Correlated functional status among segregating V segments might be attributable to linkage disequilibrium, but an unknown experimental factor could not be ruled out. While some public TCRs were present in many individuals, most TCR sequences turned up only very rarely across donors. HLA typing was unavailable for some donors at each locus, so association tests used only the typed subset. In a later genetic analysis, fewer N-insertions in productive TCRs were reported among donors in an Asian-associated ancestry cluster than the approximately 710-donor mean. The study gave a list of more than 150 TCR beta chains associated with cytomegalovirus. Assigning TCR associations to individual alleles was difficult when HLA alleles, especially DR and DQ, strongly co-occurred. Because counts were too low, roughly 16 rarely observed V segments, including chromosome 9 orphons, were excluded from the earlier analysis of about 500 of the donors. The authors suggested that the approach could potentially be generalized to other disease states and immunological phenotypes. A later analysis found that TCR association rates varied across HLA loci, with DRB1 alleles showing the most associated TCRs and HLA-C alleles the fewest. In a later analysis, 16,951 TCR beta sequences were associated with specific HLA alleles at a false discovery rate of 0.05. A further reported finding was that TCR beta sequences accurately predicted the HLA-A and HLA-B alleles for most subjects in the first cohort.

The cohort was made up of hundreds of healthy bone marrow donors. At the time of sampling, all cohort members were nominally healthy, though unrecorded immune exposures were likely present. The donor tested CMV seropositive and was one of the 289 seropositive cohort members. A peripheral blood sample was collected from each donor, and TCR beta sequencing was performed on peripheral blood mononuclear cells. Genomic DNA extraction from the blood cell samples was performed with the Qiagen DNeasy Blood Extraction Kit. This clone has just one count. Its target antigen remains unknown. No much larger clone exists at a distance of one base, and base qualities are not known. The V end loses 4 bases and the J end loses 0 bases, and a stretch of 8 bases separates them. There are 14 amino acids in the CDR3, from cysteine to phenylalanine inclusive. Solely the CDR3 DNA is kept, with 42 bases framed from the first base. CDR1 and CDR2 are drawn from the germline V gene: SGHRS, YFSETQ.

Library preparation employed the immunoSEQ multiplex PCR assay. For the multiplex PCR, a mixture combining 60 forward primers for TCR Vbeta segments and 13 reverse primers for TCR Jbeta segments was used. The CDR3 region of rearranged TCR beta genes was amplified from genomic DNA with a multiplex PCR assay. On the Illumina HiSeq System, the amplified TCR beta libraries were sequenced as 87-base-pair reads. As for the authors' bioinformatics: Across the 670 or so repertoires, a later analysis counted roughly 77 million unique TCR beta chains, around 11 million of which were shared by at least two donors. Raw reads were error-corrected and collapsed into unique sequences with a nearest-neighbor algorithm that merged closely related sequences to remove PCR and sequencing errors. CDR3 sequences were aligned to IMGT reference sequences to assign V, D and J gene segments. For a sequence to be retained, at least a six-nucleotide match to both a V gene segment and a J gene segment was required. A rearrangement counted as productive if the CDR3 had no stop codons and remained in frame with V and J, and every other rearrangement counted as non-productive. CDR3 was defined by IMGT convention, running from the second conserved V-encoded cysteine to the conserved J-encoded phenylalanine. In an earlier analysis of approximately 590 of the donors, sequences lacking an unambiguous match to a single V gene segment were excluded. In an earlier analysis of several hundred of the donors, V segments were called functional above 56.7% productive rearrangements and were called segregating when the between-donor standard deviation exceeded 5%. A statistical classification framework was built for diagnosing cytomegalovirus status from the catalog of TCR beta chain sequences. In a later analysis, V and J genes were assigned by comparing TCR nucleotide sequences against IMGT/GENE-DB human TR gene sequences. Using the TCRdist pipeline, a later analysis assigned CDR3 sequences along with most-parsimonious VDJ recombination scenarios. In a later analysis, each TCR beta chain was defined by its CDR3 amino acid sequence together with its V-gene family, and reads without a unique V-gene family were excluded. In a later analysis, around 650 highly shared, low-generation-probability nucleotide sequences were removed to address suspected cross-contamination and a sequencing artifact. In a later analysis, a clonal expansion index was calculated for each public chain from normalized within-repertoire ranks of inferred template counts. A later analysis computed generation probabilities with a VDJ recombination model fitted to out-of-frame rearrangements, and checked the results against IGoR. A later analysis scored TCR-TCR, TCR-HLA and TCR-CMV co-occurrence with hypergeometric tests, applying a repertoire-size bias correction to TCR pairs. False discovery rates were estimated in a later analysis by permuting HLA or CMV assignments 20 times. In a later analysis, co-occurring TCRs were grouped using DBSCAN, and TCRdist sequence similarity was added for clustering within HLA-allele-positive subsets. Repertoires with fewer than 30,000 or more than 120,000 public chains were left out of co-occurrence clustering, as were about 5 repertoires with anomalous nucleotide sharing. As stored in TCRdb, this immuneACCESS dataset retains in-frame rearrangements with V and J assigned. A fraction of the clones does not appear; measured against another copy, unresolved V genes explain less than half of the discrepancy, and the remainder lacks a known reason. V and J calls and clone size come straight from that table; D and trimming were deduced from the DNA. Recorded for this sample are 100,000 to 150,000 clones; approximately 78% of them occurred a single time. Of the sample, 5.9% is held by the ten largest clones.

The material sequenced was PBMCs. The sequence came from a woman between 40 and 50 years old in good health and CMV-seropositive. The V and J segments used are TRBV5-1 and TRBJ1-3; the D gene cannot be resolved reliably. The CDR3 loop reads CASSHGGSGNTIYF. The DNA is as follows: TGCGCCAGCAGCCATGGAGGCTCTGGAAACACCATATATTTT.